The present T cell receptor beta chain was sequenced within a study of CD8 T cells in Susac syndrome. Study-level findings and limits: The study admitted that it had a relatively small number of individuals in its TCR sequencing and HLA analysis.

The CDR3 is 12 amino acids. Trimming took 2 bases from V and 5 from J, leaving 6 bases between them. Germline loops: CDR1 SGHTA, CDR2 FQGNSA. Controls were age- and sex-matched healthy donors. Notes on this clonotype: Its antigen is not known.

RNA in amounts of about 0.5 to 1 ug was reverse transcribed with random hexamers. Multiplex PCR with immunoSEQ amplified the TCR beta CDR3 across 54 Vbeta and 13 Jbeta. Each CDR3 protein is one row after TCRdb ran MiXCR on the immunoSEQ multiplex PCR reads. Of under 200,000 distinct CDR3 sequences listed, roughly 94% were seen once; the top ten hold less than 0.11%. Sequenced material: CD4+ T cells from PBMCs. The receptor was derived from a human donor in good health. V gene TRBV7-2 combines with J gene TRBJ2-5; D gene ambiguous. CDR3 coding DNA: TGTGCCAGCAGCTTACCGCTGGAGACCCAGTACTTC. Protein sequence: CASSLPLETQYF.